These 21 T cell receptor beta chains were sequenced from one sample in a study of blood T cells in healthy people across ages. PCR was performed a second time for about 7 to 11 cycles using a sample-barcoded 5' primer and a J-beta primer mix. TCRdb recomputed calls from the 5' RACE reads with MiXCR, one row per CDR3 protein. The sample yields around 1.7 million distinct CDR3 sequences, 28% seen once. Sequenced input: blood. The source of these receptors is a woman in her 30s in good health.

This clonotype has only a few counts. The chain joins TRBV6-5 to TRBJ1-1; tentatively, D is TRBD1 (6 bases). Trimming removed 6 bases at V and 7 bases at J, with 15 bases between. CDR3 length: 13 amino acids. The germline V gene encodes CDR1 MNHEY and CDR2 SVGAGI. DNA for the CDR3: TGTGCCAGCAGGCGGCAGGGGACGGTTGAAGCTTTCTTT. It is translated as CASRRQGTVEAFF.

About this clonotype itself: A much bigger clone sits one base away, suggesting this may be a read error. For the CDR3, the DNA is TGTGCCAGCGGTTTAGGCCTGGGGCAGGGTTACGAGCAGTACTTC. This translates into CASGLGLGQGYEQYF. The chain couples TRBV27 to TRBJ2-7, with a weak D call TRBD1 (5 bases). CDR3 length: 15 residues. CDR1 is MNHEY, CDR2 SMNVEV, per germline (reference sequence).

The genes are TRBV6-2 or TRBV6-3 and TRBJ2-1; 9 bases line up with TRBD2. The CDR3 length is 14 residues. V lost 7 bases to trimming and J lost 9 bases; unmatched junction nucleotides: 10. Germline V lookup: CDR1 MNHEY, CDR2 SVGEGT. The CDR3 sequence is CASNLAGAISEQFF. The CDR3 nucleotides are TGTGCCAGCAACTTAGCGGGAGCAATTTCTGAGCAGTTCTTC.

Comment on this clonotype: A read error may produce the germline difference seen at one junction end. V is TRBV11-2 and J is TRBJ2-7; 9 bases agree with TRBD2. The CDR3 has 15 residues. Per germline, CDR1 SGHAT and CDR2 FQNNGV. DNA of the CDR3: TGTGCCAGCAGCTTAGGTAGCGGGGGCTTTTACGGGCAGTACTTC. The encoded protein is CASSLGSGGFYGQYF.

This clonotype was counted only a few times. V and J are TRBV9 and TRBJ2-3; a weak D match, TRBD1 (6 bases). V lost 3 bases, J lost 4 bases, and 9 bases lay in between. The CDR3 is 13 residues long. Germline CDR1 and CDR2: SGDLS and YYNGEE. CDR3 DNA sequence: TGTGCCAGCAGCGACAGGGACCCAGATACGCAGTATTTT. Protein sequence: CASSDRDPDTQYF. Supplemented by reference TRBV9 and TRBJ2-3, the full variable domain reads DSGVTQTPKHLITATGQRVTLRCSPRSGDLSVYWYQQSLDQGLQFLIQYYNGEERAKGNILERFSAQQFPDLHSELNLSSLELGDSALYFCASSDRDPDTQYFGPGTRLTVL.

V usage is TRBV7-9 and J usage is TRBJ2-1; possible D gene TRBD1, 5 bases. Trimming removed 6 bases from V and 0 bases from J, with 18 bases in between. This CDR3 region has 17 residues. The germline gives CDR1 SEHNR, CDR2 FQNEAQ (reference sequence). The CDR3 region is CASSRRVGPSSYNEQFF. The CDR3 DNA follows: TGTGCCAGCAGTCGCCGGGTGGGGCCGAGCTCCTACAATGAGCAGTTCTTC.

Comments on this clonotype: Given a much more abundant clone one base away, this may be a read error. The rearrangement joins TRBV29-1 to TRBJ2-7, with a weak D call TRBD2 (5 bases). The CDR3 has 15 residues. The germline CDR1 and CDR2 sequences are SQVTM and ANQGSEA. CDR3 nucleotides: TGCAGCGTTGAATTTGTAGGGAGAAAAGCCTACGAGCGGTACTTC. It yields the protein CSVEFVGRKAYERYF.

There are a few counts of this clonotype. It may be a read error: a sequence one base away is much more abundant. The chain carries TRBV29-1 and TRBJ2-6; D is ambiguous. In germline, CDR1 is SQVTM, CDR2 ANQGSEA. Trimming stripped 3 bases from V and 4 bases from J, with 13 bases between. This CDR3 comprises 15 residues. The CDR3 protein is CSVDAGSVGANVLTF. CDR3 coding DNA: TGCAGCGTTGACGCAGGATCAGTCGGGGCCAACGTCCTGACTTTC.

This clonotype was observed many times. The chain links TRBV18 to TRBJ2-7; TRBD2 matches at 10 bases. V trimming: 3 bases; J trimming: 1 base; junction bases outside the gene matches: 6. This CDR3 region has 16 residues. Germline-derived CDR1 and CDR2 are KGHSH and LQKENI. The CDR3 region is CASSPVVAGGSYEQYF. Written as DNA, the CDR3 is TGTGCCAGCTCACCGGTTGTAGCGGGGGGATCCTACGAGCAGTACTTC.

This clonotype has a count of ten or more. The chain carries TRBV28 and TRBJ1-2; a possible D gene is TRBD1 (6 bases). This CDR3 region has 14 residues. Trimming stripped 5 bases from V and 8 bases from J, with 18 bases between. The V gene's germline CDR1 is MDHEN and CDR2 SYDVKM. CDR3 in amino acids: CASSLTVTGYGYTF. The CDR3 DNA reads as TGTGCCAGCAGTCTAACTGTCACAGGGTACGGCTACACCTTC.

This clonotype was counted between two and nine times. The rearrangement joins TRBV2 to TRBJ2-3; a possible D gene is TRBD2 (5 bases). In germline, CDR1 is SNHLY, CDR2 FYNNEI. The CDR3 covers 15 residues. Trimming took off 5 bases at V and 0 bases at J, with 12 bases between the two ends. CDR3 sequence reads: CASSKQAVSTDTQYF. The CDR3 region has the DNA TGTGCCAGCAGTAAACAAGCGGTGAGCACAGATACGCAGTATTTT.

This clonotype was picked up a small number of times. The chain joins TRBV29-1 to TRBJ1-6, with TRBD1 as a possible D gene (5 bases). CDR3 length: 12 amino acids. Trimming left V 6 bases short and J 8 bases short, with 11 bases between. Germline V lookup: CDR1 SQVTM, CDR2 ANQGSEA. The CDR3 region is CSVRDGYSPLHF. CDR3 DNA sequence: TGCAGCGTCCGGGACGGTTATTCACCCCTCCACTTT.

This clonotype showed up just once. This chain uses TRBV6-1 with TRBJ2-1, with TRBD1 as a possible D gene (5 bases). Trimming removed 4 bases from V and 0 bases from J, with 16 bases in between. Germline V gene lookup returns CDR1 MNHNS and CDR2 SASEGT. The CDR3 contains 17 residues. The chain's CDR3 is CASSVGRGFNSYNEQFF. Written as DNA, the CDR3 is TGTGCCAGCAGTGTAGGAAGGGGCTTCAACTCCTACAATGAGCAGTTCTTC.

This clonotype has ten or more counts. CDR3 sequence (DNA): TGCAGCGTTGCGCGCCCGGGCCGCAATTTGGGAGATACGCAGTATTTT. This gives the protein CSVARPGRNLGDTQYF. This sequence joins TRBV29-1 and TRBJ2-3; D unresolved. With 4 bases removed from V and 5 bases from J, the gap between germline ends came to 22 bases. CDR3 length: 16 amino acids. The germline V gene has CDR1 SQVTM and CDR2 ANQGSEA.

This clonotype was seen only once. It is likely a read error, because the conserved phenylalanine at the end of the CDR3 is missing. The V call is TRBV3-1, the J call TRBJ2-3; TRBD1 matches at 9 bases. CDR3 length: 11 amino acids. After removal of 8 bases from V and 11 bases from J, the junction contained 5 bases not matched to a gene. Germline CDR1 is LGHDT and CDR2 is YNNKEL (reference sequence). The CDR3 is CASSTTGGQYL. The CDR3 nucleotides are TGTGCCAGCTCTACGACAGGGGGGCAGTATTTG.

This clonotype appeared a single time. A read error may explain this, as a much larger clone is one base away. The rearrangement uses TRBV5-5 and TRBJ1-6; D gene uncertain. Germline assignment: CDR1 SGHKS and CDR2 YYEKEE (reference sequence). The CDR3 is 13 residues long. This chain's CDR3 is CAGSSTVRSPLHF. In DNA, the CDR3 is TGTGCCGGCAGCTCAACTGTACGCTCACCCCTCCACTTT.

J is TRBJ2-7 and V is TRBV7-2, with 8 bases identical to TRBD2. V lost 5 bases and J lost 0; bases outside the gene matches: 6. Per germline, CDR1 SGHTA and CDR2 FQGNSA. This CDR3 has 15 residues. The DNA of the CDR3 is TGTGCCAGCAGCATACTAGCGGCCAGCTCCTACGAGCAGTACTTC. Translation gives CASSILAASSYEQYF.

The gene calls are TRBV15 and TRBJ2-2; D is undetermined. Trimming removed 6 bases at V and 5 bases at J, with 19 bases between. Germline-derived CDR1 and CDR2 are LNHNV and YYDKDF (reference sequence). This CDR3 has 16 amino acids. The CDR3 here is CATSLSILRLTGELFF. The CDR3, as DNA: TGTGCCACCAGTCTCTCCATTCTGCGATTGACCGGGGAGCTGTTTTTT.

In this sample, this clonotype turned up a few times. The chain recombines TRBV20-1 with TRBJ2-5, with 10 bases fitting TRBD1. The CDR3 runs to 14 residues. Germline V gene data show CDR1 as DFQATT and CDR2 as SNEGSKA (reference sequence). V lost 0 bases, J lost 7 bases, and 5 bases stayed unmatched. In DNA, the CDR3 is TGCAGTGCTAGAGATCTAGGGACAGGGGTGACCCAGTACTTC. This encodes CSARDLGTGVTQYF.

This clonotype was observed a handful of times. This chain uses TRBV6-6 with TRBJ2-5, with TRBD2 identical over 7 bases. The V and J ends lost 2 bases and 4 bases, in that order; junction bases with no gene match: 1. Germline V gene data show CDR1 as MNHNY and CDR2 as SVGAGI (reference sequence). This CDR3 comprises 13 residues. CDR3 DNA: TGTGCCAGCAGTTACCGGACTAGAGAGACCCAGTACTTC. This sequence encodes CASSYRTRETQYF.

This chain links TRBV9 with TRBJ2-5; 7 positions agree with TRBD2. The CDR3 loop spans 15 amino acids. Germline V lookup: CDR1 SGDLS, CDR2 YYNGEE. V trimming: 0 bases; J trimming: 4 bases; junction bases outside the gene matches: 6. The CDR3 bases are TGTGCCAGCAGCGTAGCCGGGGACTACATAGAGACCCAGTACTTC. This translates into CASSVAGDYIETQYF.